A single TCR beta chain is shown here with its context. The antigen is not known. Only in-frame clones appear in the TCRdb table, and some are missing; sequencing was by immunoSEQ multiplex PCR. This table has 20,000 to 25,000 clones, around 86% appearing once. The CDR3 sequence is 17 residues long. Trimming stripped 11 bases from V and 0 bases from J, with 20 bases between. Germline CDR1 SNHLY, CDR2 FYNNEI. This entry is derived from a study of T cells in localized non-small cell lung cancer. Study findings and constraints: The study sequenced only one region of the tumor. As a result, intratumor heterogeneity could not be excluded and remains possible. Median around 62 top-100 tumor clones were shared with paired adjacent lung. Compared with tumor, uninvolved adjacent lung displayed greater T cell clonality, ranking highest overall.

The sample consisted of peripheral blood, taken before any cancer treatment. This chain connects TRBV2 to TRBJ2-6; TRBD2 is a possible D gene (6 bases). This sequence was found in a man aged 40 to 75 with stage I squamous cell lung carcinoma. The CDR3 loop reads CASKNGSASSGANVLTF. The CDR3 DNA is TGTGCCTCCAAAAACGGGAGCGCCAGCTCTGGGGCCAACGTCCTGACTTTC.